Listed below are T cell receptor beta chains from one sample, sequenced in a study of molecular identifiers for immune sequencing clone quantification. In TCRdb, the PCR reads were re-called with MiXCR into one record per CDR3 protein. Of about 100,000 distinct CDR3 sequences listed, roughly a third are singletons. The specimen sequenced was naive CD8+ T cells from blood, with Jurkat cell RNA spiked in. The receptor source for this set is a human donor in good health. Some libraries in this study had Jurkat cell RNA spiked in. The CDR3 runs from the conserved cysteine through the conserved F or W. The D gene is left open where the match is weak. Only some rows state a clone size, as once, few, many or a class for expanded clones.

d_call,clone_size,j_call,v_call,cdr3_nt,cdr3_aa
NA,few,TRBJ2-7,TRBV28,TGTGCCAGCAGTTTCCTGCAGCACCCCTACGAGCAGTACTTC,CASSFLQHPYEQYF
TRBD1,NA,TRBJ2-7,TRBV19,TGTGCCAGTAGTACGACCCGGGACAGCAACTACGAGCAGTACTTC,CASSTTRDSNYEQYF
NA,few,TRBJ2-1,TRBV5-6,TGTGCCAGCAGCTTGGTAATGGTACAGGGAGTTTTCTTC,CASSLVMVQGVFF
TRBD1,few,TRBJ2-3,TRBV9,TGTGCCAGCAGCACCTGGGACAGGGCCACAGATACGCAGTATTTT,CASSTWDRATDTQYF
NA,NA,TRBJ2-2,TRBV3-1,TGTGCCAGCAGCCAGAGGGACTTTAACACCGGGGAGCTGTTTTTT,CASSQRDFNTGELFF
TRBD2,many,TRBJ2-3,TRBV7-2,TGTGCCAGCAGCTTACGCAGGGGACGACGGGAGGGCTTTTACAACACAGATACGCAGTATTTT,CASSLRRGRREGFYNTDTQYF
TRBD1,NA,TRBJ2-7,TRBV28,TGTGCCAGCAGGGGGACAGGGTACACCTACGAGCAGTACTTC,CASRGTGYTYEQYF
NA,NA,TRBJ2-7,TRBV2,TGTGCCAGCAGTATTACACAGGACTATGAGCAGTACTTC,CASSITQDYEQYF
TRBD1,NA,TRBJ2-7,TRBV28,TGTGCCAGCAGTGGCCTGGGACAGGGCTACGAGCAGTACTTC,CASSGLGQGYEQYF
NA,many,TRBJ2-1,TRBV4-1,TGCGCCAGCAGCCAAGAGAAGGGGATTACCTACAATGAGCAGTTCTTC,CASSQEKGITYNEQFF
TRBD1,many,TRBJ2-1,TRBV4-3,TGCGCCAGCAGCCAAGATACAGGGGGGTTCTACAATGAGCAGTTCTTC,CASSQDTGGFYNEQFF
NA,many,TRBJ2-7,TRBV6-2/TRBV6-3,TGTGCCAGCAGTTCAGGGATTTTGGGCGAGCAGTACTTC,CASSSGILGEQYF
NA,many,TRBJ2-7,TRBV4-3,TGCGCCAGCAGCCAAGCCCTTCAGGACTCGGGGAGGTACTTC,CASSQALQDSGRYF
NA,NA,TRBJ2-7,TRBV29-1,TGCAGCGCTGAAGGGGAAGAGGGCTACGAGCAGTACTTC,CSAEGEEGYEQYF
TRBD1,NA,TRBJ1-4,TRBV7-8,TGTGCCAGCAGCTTCTATGGACAGGCGAGGGGGATTGAAAAACTGTTTTTT,CASSFYGQARGIEKLFF
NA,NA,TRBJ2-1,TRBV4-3,TGCGCCAGCAGCCAAGGGGGCTTTCCCTACAATGAGCAGTTCTTC,CASSQGGFPYNEQFF
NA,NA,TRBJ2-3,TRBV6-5,TGTGCCAGCAGTATTAGTCCCCCTCAGAGGTTAGTCGGCGATACGCAGTATTTT,CASSISPPQRLVGDTQYF
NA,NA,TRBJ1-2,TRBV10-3,TGTGCCATCAGTGAGTCGAATCCCGGGTTGACCTACACCTTC,CAISESNPGLTYTF
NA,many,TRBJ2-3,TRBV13,TGTGCCAGCGAAGAGATGGGTACGCAGTATTTT,CASEEMGTQYF
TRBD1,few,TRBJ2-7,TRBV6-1,TGTGCCAGCACTCCTGGACAGGGCTACGAGCAGTACTTC,CASTPGQGYEQYF
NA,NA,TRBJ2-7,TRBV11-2,TGTGCCAGCAGCTTAGACCCAGTGTTCCGCGAGCAGTACTTC,CASSLDPVFREQYF
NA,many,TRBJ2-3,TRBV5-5,TGTGCCAGCAGCTTGTCGGGCAGGGCGGGAGATACGCAGTATTTT,CASSLSGRAGDTQYF
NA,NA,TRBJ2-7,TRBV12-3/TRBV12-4,TGTGCCAGCGGTGAAAGGTCAGGGAGCTACGAGCAGTACTTC,CASGERSGSYEQYF
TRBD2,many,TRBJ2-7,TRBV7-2,TGTGCCAGCAGCCCACTAGCGGAAGCCTACGAGCAGTACTTC,CASSPLAEAYEQYF
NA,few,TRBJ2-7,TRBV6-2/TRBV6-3,TGTGCCAGCAGTGGGTTTACCTACGAGCAGTACTTC,CASSGFTYEQYF
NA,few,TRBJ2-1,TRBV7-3,TGTGCCAGCAGCTTAATAGCTAGAGGCTCCTACAATGAGCAGTTCTTC,CASSLIARGSYNEQFF
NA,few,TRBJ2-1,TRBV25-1,TGTGCCAGCAGTGTGATGGGAGTAGAATCCAATGAGCAGTTCTTC,CASSVMGVESNEQFF
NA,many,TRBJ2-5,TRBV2,TGTGCCAGCAGTGAGCTCGAAGCCCAAGAGACCCAGTACTTC,CASSELEAQETQYF
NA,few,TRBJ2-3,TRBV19,TGTGCCAGTAGTATTTGGGGGTCCAGCACAGATACGCAGTATTTT,CASSIWGSSTDTQYF
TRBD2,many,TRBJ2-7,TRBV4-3,TGCGCCAGCAGCCCTCGGGAGGGATCCTACGAGCAGTACTTC,CASSPREGSYEQYF
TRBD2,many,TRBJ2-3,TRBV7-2,TGTGCCAGCAGGGGACTAGCGGGAGTTTCAGATACGCAGTATTTT,CASRGLAGVSDTQYF
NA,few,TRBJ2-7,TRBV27,TGTGCCAGCAGTTTAGCGGCAGGACCCTACGAGCAGTACTTC,CASSLAAGPYEQYF
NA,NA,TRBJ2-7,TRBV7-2,TGTGCCAGCAGCCTTGACTCAAATCCGTGGGAGCAGTACTTC,CASSLDSNPWEQYF
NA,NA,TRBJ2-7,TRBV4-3,TGCGCCAGCAGCCAAGAAATAGACCCGGGCAACGAGCAGTACTTC,CASSQEIDPGNEQYF
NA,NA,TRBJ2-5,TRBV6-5,TGTGCCAGCAGTTACTCGAGAGGGCCGGAGACCCAGTACTTC,CASSYSRGPETQYF
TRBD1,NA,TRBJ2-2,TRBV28,TGTGCCAGCAGTTTGGGTGTTGGGGTTCGAGACAGGGGGAACACCGGGGAGCTGTTTTTT,CASSLGVGVRDRGNTGELFF
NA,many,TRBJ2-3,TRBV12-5,TGTGCTAGTGCCTCTCCGGGGCCCCAGTATTTT,CASASPGPQYF
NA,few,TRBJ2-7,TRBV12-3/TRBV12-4,TGTGCCAGCAGTTTAGCGGCCAGGGTGAGGGAGCAGTACTTC,CASSLAARVREQYF
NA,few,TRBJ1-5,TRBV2,TGTGCCAACAGTGAAGCGACAGAGCAGAATCAGCCCCAGCATTTT,CANSEATEQNQPQHF
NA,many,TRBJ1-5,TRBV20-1,TGCAGTGCTAAGTGGGGGTTCCTTAGCAATCAGCCCCAGCATTTT,CSAKWGFLSNQPQHF
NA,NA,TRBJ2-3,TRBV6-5,TGTGCCAGCAGTTACTCGGGTACAGGGTTGAAGGCAGATACGCAGAATTTT,CASSYSGTGLKADTQNF
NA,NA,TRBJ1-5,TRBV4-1,TGCGCCAGCAGCCACCCAGACAGGATCAATCAGCCCCAGCATTTT,CASSHPDRINQPQHF
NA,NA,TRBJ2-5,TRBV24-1,TGTGCCACCAGTGATCCCCGGGACCAAAAACAAGAGACCCAGTACTTC,CATSDPRDQKQETQYF
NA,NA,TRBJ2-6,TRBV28,TGTGCCAGCAGTTTACCCCGGCAGGGGGGAGCCTTGGAGACCAACGTCCTGACTTTC,CASSLPRQGGALETNVLTF
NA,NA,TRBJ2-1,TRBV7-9,TGTGCCAGCAGCACACAGGGAAGCTCCTACAATGAGCAGTTCTTC,CASSTQGSSYNEQFF
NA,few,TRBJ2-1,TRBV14,TGTGCCAGCAGCCATCCTACTGGAGGGACCCATTACAATGAGCAGTTCTTC,CASSHPTGGTHYNEQFF
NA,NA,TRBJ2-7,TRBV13,TGTGCCAGCAGCCGTGGGACAAACTCCTACGAGCAGTACTTC,CASSRGTNSYEQYF